This T cell receptor beta chain was sequenced during a study of vaccination and CD4 T cells after COVID-19. The time point: late sampling 161 to 241 days after vaccination in a few convalescent patients. Treatment defined: approximately 10-day PBMC culture with coronavirus spike peptide pools or control peptides (ViraFEST assay). Study results and caveats: Only post-vaccination samples contained a median approximately 90% of the reactive clones in convalescent patients.

Comments on this clonotype: Its target is not known.

Scientists ran DNA taken from cultured CD4+ T cells through the Oncomine TCR Beta short-read assay for sequencing. TCRdb itself ran the PCR reads through MiXCR, one entry per CDR3 protein. The sample consists of about 21,000 distinct CDR3 sequences, 42% of them appearing once. The V gene lost 1 base and the J gene lost 2 bases, with 8 bases spanning the gap. Per germline, CDR1 DFQATT and CDR2 SNEGSKA (reference sequence). The CDR3 loop spans 13 amino acids. V usage is TRBV20-1 and J usage is TRBJ1-1, with D possibly being TRBD1 (6 bases). This TCR derives from a human donor who had recovered from COVID-19. Specimen: CD4+ T cells from blood, cultured in vitro, collected about 7 months after SARS-CoV-2 vaccination. The CDR3 coding sequence is TGCAGTGCTAGAGGGACAGAAAACACTGAAGCTTTCTTT. Its translation is CSARGTENTEAFF.